This TCR beta chain was found in a study of blood T cells in healthy people across ages (dated by TCRdb to the mid-2010s). In the study overall: In model experiments, roughly one uniquely barcoded TCR beta cDNA molecule per two T cells was captured by template switching. Age-related changes in TCR beta repertoire diversity were measured in the study by deep sequencing normalized with unique cDNA molecular identifiers. Donors were grouped into four age groups: young (average roughly 15 years), middle-aged (roughly 40), aged (roughly 62) and long-lived (less than 85). Donors of different ages were randomly distributed across sequencing lanes to avoid experimental bias. Using the same blood draw, the study looked at two additional independent replicas of 1 million unique cDNA reads for two donors, one aged 18 to 30 and the other aged 80 or older. The research as a whole found: Compared with the aged group, the long-lived group had more naive CD4+ T cells, fewer expanded clones and increased TCR diversity, suggesting age selection. Total diversity estimates from one million sequenced T cells were considered lower bounds and underestimates. A strong correlation was found between observed TCR beta diversity and the percentage of naive T cells measured by flow cytometry. Observed TCR beta diversity per million T cells fell roughly linearly with age, and a significant reduction was already apparent by age roughly 41. Donor CMV infection status was unknown, potentially confounding age-related changes in expanded clonotypes. Because profiling used bulk unsorted PBMCs, naive and antigen-experienced compartments could not be compared conclusively.

Concerning this clonotype itself: The specificity of this receptor is unknown. Nothing much larger sits one base from this clone, and base qualities are not available.

The CDR3 contains 15 residues, cysteine and phenylalanine counted. The DNA shown is the 45-base CDR3, in frame from base 1. Cut back by 1 base and 3 bases, the V and J ends lie 11 bases apart. CDR1 and CDR2 are read off the germline V gene as SGHTA and FQGNSA. The library was obtained by 5' RACE. The data were produced on an Illumina HiSeq 2500. A second roughly 6 to 12 cycle PCR used a sample-barcoded 5' primer and a J-beta primer mix. Each TCR beta cDNA molecule received a unique molecular identifier from a template-switch 5' adaptor carrying 12 random nucleotides. At least 2.5 million CDR3-containing paired-end reads were obtained from each sample. All of the RNA was converted into first-strand cDNA using the Mint cDNA synthesis kit, with a TRBC-specific oligonucleotide serving as the primer. After uracil-DNA glycosylase treatment, a first 18-cycle PCR used universal primers M1SS and BC2_uni_R on all cDNA. Per the authors' processing: For normalization, 1 million high-quality reads, each with a distinct molecular identifier, were randomly selected from each sample. Reads with shared molecular identifiers were discarded instead of being binned into consensus sequences. CDR3 identification, clonotype clustering and error correction used MiTCR with a Q25 quality threshold and the strictest error-elimination algorithm. A nonparametric unseen species model with Euler transformation was used to estimate a lower bound on total TCR beta diversity. Using fastp trimming at Q25 and MiXCR clonotype assembly, TCRdb reanalyzed the public sequencing data and kept in-frame beta chains. A single entry per CDR3 protein holds the most common genes and DNA from its merged rows. These V and J calls are TCRdb output, not the study's own analysis. The sample contains about 1,500,000 distinct CDR3 sequences, 25% to 30% of them found a single time. 7.7% of the sample lies in the top ten.

The donors were roughly 40 Caucasian individuals from Russia, aged roughly 6 to 100 years, who were systemically healthy. Around 10 milliliters of peripheral blood were collected from each donor into EDTA-treated Vacutainer tubes. Ficoll-Paque density-gradient centrifugation was used to isolate PBMCs, with at least 7 million obtained per sample. Total RNA, at least 5.5 micrograms per sample, was extracted from PBMCs with Trizol reagent. Naive CD45RAhigh/CD27high T cell percentages were measured by flow cytometry on a PBMC aliquot from every donor. The chain employs TRBV7-2 and TRBJ2-3; the D gene cannot be named for sure. This receptor was taken from a woman under 40 in good health. The sequenced sample consisted of blood. The bases are TGTGCCAGCAGCTTAGTGCGACGGATAACAGATACGCAGTATTTT. Its protein reads: CASSLVRRITDTQYF. Reference TRBV7-2 and TRBJ2-3 genes cover what lies past the CDR3, so the full variable domain is GAGVSQSPSNKVTEKGKDVELRCDPISGHTALYWYRQSLGQGLEFLIYFQGNSAPDKSGLPSDRFSAERTGGSVSTLTIQRTQQEDSAVYLCASSLVRRITDTQYFGPGTRLTVL.